The 17 T cell receptor beta chains below all came from one sample that was sequenced in a study of T-cell reconstitution after alpha-beta-depleted transplantation in children. Unique molecular identifiers were incorporated when the TCRbeta library was constructed. MiXCR, applied by TCRdb to the PCR reads, yields one record per CDR3 protein. Of about 340,000 distinct CDR3 sequences listed, about 17% are singletons. This specimen was PBMCs, mostly from graft donor cells, taken 360 days after TCRalphabeta/CD19-depleted stem cell transplant. The source of these receptors is a male patient between 2 and 10 years old who had a stem cell transplant for acute lymphoblastic leukemia, so the T cells may come from the graft donor.

The chain couples TRBV9 to TRBJ2-7, with no clear D. Between the trimmed V and J ends, which lost 1 base and 4 bases, there was a span of 12 bases. Germline loops: CDR1 SGDLS, CDR2 YYNGEE. This CDR3 spans 14 amino acids. This CDR3 is CASSVTDRSYEQYF. As DNA, the CDR3 is TGTGCCAGCAGCGTAACCGACCGGTCTTACGAGCAGTACTTC.

The chain combines TRBV7-8 with TRBJ2-5; possible D gene TRBD2, 6 bases. CDR1 SGHVS and CDR2 FQNEAQ come from the germline V gene. The CDR3 has 14 amino acids. V gave up 3 bases and J gave up 5 bases, with 13 bases separating them. The CDR3 here is CASSFELREETQYF. The CDR3 DNA sequence: TGTGCCAGCAGCTTTGAACTCCGGGAGGAGACCCAGTACTTC.

This rearrangement joins TRBV7-3 to TRBJ2-3, with 9 bases identical to TRBD1. Trimming cost V 5 bases and J 4 bases; bases outside gene matches: 4. The germline CDR1 and CDR2 sequences are SGHTA and FQGTGA. The CDR3 loop spans 14 amino acids. As DNA, the CDR3 is TGTGCCAGCAGCCCGACAGGGGGAGCAGATACGCAGTATTTT. Its protein product is CASSPTGGADTQYF. The full variable domain, with the rest looked up from reference TRBV7-3 and TRBJ2-3, is GAGVSQTPSNKVTEKGKYVELRCDPISGHTALYWYRQSLGQGPEFLIYFQGTGAADDSGLPNDRFFAVRPEGSVSTLKIQRTERGDSAVYLCASSPTGGADTQYFGPGTRLTVL.

This clonotype came up a few times. The chain combines TRBV15 with TRBJ2-7, with 8 bases matching TRBD1. The germline V gene has CDR1 LNHNV and CDR2 YYDKDF (reference sequence). This CDR3 comprises 17 residues. V lost 0 bases to trimming and J lost 3 bases; unmatched junction nucleotides: 10. The CDR3 DNA reads TGTGCCACCAGCAGAGATATGGGGGACAGGAACTTCTACGAGCAGTACTTC. Translation gives CATSRDMGDRNFYEQYF.

This clonotype was detected ten times or more. The chain carries TRBV7-2 and TRBJ2-7; TRBD2 might be the D (5 bases). Germline values: CDR1 SGHTA, CDR2 FQGNSA. Between the trimmed V and J ends, which lost 2 bases and 7 bases, there was a span of 18 bases. This CDR3 comprises 15 residues. This CDR3 reads CASSLRPLLEREQYF. The CDR3 DNA follows: TGTGCCAGCAGCTTACGCCCTCTCCTAGAGCGGGAGCAGTACTTC.

This clonotype turned up a few times. The rearrangement links TRBV27 to TRBJ2-1; a possible D gene is TRBD1 (6 bases). Germline CDR1 MNHEY, CDR2 SMNVEV (reference sequence). V lost 7 bases and J lost 0, with 16 bases in between. The CDR3 is made up of 16 amino acids. The CDR3 region has the DNA TGTGCCAGCACCCTCAGGGGCCCCCACTCCTACAATGAGCAGTTCTTC. Its translation: CASTLRGPHSYNEQFF.

The chain employs TRBV20-1 and TRBJ2-7; D perhaps matches TRBD1 (6 bases). CDR1 is DFQATT, CDR2 SNEGSKA, per germline (reference sequence). This CDR3 region has 19 residues. Trimming stripped 1 base from V and 0 bases from J, with 25 bases between. The CDR3 is CSARGRTSLGQGSSYEQYF. DNA for the CDR3: TGCAGTGCTAGAGGACGAACATCCCTGGGTCAGGGGAGCTCCTACGAGCAGTACTTC.

V and J are TRBV20-1 and TRBJ2-1; TRBD2 matches at 15 bases. Germline CDR1 and CDR2: DFQATT and SNEGSKA (reference sequence). With 3 bases clipped from V and 10 bases from J, the junction kept 7 bases outside the gene matches. The CDR3 is 15 residues long. The CDR3 sequence is CSASWLGTSGREQFF. The CDR3 DNA sequence: TGCAGTGCTAGTTGGTTGGGGACTAGCGGGAGGGAGCAGTTCTTC.

This clonotype was observed a few times. The chain carries TRBV28 and TRBJ2-5; 7 bases fit TRBD2. The CDR3 extends over 15 amino acids. V lost 5 bases and J lost 4; bases outside the gene matches: 10. CDR1 and CDR2 from the germline V gene are MDHEN and SYDVKM. CDR3 DNA: TGTGCCAGCAGTCCCCCCTGGGAGGGCCGAGAGACCCAGTACTTC. Amino acids: CASSPPWEGRETQYF.

The chain carries TRBV15 and TRBJ2-3, with 12 bases lining up with TRBD1. The CDR3 totals 18 residues. After removal of 0 bases from V and 3 bases from J, the junction contained 7 bases not matched to a gene. Per germline, CDR1 LNHNV and CDR2 YYDKDF (reference sequence). The CDR3 spells CATSREGWDRGQTDTQYF. CDR3 coding DNA: TGTGCCACCAGCAGAGAGGGATGGGACAGGGGGCAGACAGATACGCAGTATTTT.

The gene calls are TRBV28 and TRBJ2-2; D gene uncertain. The CDR3 runs to 16 residues. Trimming took 2 bases from V and 1 from J, leaving 11 bases between them. Germline V lookup: CDR1 MDHEN, CDR2 SYDVKM. In nucleotides, the CDR3 is TGTGCCAGCAGTTTACCCTTATACAGGAACACCGGGGAGCTGTTTTTT. This codes for CASSLPLYRNTGELFF.

This chain joins TRBV28 and TRBJ1-1; D not certain. Germline loops: CDR1 MDHEN, CDR2 SYDVKM. Deletions cut 8 bases from V and 7 bases from J, with 14 bases between. The CDR3 totals 12 residues. CDR3 residues: CASLSGPFEAFF. Written as DNA, the CDR3 is TGTGCCAGCCTTTCCGGGCCCTTTGAAGCTTTCTTT. The entire variable domain, with the rest obtained from reference TRBV28 and TRBJ1-1, is as follows: DVKVTQSSRYLVKRTGEKVFLECVQDMDHENMFWYRQDPGLGLRLIYFSYDVKMKEKGDIPEGYSVSREKKERFSLILESASTNQTSMYLCASLSGPFEAFFGQGTRLTVV.

The chain combines TRBV7-2 with TRBJ2-3; 7 nucleotides agree with TRBD1. Germline assignment: CDR1 SGHTA and CDR2 FQGNSA. With 5 bases clipped from V and 8 bases from J, the junction kept 10 bases outside the gene matches. This CDR3 contains 14 residues. In DNA form, the CDR3 reads TGTGCCAGCAGCCGTACTAAGGGGGCCGGTACGCAGTATTTT. Its translation is CASSRTKGAGTQYF.

The genes are TRBV6-1 and TRBJ2-1; D possibly corresponds to TRBD2 (5 bases). Trimming removed 1 base from V and 6 bases from J, with 13 bases in between. The CDR3 runs 15 residues. CDR1 and CDR2 from the germline V gene are MNHNS and SASEGT. CDR3 residues: CASSEETPAVNEQFF. Written as DNA, the CDR3 is TGTGCCAGCAGTGAAGAAACTCCAGCGGTCAATGAGCAGTTCTTC.

This clonotype was counted between two and nine times. This chain connects TRBV5-1 to TRBJ2-1; the D gene is possibly TRBD1 (5 bases). Germline CDR1 SGHRS, CDR2 YFSETQ. CDR3 length equals 12 residues. The germline V and J ends were trimmed by 4 bases and 7 bases, with 9 bases remaining between them. The CDR3 region is CASSGPGNEQFF. CDR3 sequence (DNA): TGCGCCAGCAGCGGACCAGGGAATGAGCAGTTCTTC.

This clonotype showed up just a few times. The rearrangement links TRBV7-8 to TRBJ2-3; D not resolved. Germline V CDR1 and CDR2: SGHVS, FQNEAQ. The CDR3 sequence is 15 residues long. Trimming stripped 4 bases from V and 0 bases from J, with 11 bases between. Here the CDR3 DNA reads TGTGCCAGCAGCTCAGACGGCGATAGCACAGATACGCAGTATTTT. Residues: CASSSDGDSTDTQYF.

This chain joins TRBV25-1 and TRBJ2-3; D is unclear. This CDR3 has 14 amino acids. The V and J ends lost 2 bases and 4 bases respectively, with 10 bases between them. Per the germline V gene, CDR1 is MGHDK and CDR2 is SYGVNS. In DNA, the CDR3 is TGTGCCAGCAGTGAACCGCAATCGGCAGATACGCAGTATTTT. It is translated as CASSEPQSADTQYF. Full variable domain (missing parts from reference TRBV25-1 and TRBJ2-3): EADIYQTPRYLVIGTGKKITLECSQTMGHDKMYWYQQDPGMELHLIHYSYGVNSTEKGDLSSESTVSRIRTEHFPLTLESARPSHTSQYLCASSEPQSADTQYFGPGTRLTVL.